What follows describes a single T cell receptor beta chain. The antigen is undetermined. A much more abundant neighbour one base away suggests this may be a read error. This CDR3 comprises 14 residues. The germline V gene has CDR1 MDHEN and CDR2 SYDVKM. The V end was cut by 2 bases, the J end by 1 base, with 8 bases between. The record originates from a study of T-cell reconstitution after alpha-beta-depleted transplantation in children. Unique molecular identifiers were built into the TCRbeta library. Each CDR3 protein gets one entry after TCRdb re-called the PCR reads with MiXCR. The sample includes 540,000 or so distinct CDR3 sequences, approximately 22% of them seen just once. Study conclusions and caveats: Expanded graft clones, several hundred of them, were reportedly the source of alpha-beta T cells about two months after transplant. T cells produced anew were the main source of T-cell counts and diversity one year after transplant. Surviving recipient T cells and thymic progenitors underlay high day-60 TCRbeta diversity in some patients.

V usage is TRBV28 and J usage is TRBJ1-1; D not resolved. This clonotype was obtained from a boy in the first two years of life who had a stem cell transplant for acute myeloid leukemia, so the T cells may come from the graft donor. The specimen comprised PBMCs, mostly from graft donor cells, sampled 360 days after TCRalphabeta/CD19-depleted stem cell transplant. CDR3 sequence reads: CASSLVQKNTEAFF. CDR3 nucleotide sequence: TGTGCCAGCAGTTTAGTACAGAAGAACACTGAAGCTTTCTTT.